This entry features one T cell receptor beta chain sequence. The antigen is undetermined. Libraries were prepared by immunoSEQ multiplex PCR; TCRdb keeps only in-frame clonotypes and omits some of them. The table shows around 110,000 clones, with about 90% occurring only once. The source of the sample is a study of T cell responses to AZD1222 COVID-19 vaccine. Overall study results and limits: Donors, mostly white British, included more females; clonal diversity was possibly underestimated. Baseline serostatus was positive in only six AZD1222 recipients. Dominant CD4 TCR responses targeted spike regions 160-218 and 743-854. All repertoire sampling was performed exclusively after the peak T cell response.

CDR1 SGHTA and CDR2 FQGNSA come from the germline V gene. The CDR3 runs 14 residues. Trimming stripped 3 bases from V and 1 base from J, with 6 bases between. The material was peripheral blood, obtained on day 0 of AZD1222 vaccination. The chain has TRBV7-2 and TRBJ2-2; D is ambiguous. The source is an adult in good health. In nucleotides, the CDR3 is TGTGCCAGCAGCTTCCGACAGAACACCGGGGAGCTGTTTTTT. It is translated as CASSFRQNTGELFF.